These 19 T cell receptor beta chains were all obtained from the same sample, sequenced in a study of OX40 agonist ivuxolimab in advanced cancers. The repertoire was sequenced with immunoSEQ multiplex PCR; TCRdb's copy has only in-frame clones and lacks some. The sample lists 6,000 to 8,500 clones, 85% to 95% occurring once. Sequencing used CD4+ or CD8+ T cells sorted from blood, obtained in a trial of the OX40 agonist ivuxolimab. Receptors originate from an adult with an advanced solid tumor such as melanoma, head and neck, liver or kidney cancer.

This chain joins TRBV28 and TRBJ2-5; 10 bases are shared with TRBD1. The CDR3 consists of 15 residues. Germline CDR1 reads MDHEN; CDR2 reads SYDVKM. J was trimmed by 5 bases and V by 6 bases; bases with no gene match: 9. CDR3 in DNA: TGTGCCAGCAGCAAACCGGGACAGGGGCTCGAGACCCAGTACTTC. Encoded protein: CASSKPGQGLETQYF.

In nucleotides, the CDR3 is TGTGCCAGCAGCTTAGGACCCACCCCTATCGGGCAGTTCTTC. Amino acids: CASSLGPTPIGQFF. This chain uses TRBV7-2 with TRBJ2-1; D uncertain. This CDR3 has 14 amino acids. Per germline, CDR1 SGHTA and CDR2 FQGNSA. The V end lost 1 base, the J end lost 12 bases, and 16 bases lay between the germline ends. Based on the CDR3 plus reference TRBV7-2 and TRBJ2-1, the full variable domain is GAGVSQSPSNKVTEKGKDVELRCDPISGHTALYWYRQSLGQGLEFLIYFQGNSAPDKSGLPSDRFSAERTGGSVSTLTIQRTQQEDSAVYLCASSLGPTPIGQFFGPGTRLTVL.

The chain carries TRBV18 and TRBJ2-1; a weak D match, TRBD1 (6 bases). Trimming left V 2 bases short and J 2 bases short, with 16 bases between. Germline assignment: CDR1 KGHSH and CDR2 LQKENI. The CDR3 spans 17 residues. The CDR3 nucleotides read TGTGCCAGCTCACCATGGGGGTCACAGGGTACCTACAATGAGCAGTTCTTC. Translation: CASSPWGSQGTYNEQFF.

CDR3 region: CASSPHDRNQPQHF. The CDR3 bases are TGTGCCAGTAGTCCGCACGACAGAAATCAGCCCCAGCATTTT. The rearrangement links TRBV19 to TRBJ1-5; perhaps TRBD1 as D (5 bases). Trimming took off 5 bases at V and 4 bases at J, with 12 bases between the two ends. The CDR3 length is 14 residues. In germline, CDR1 is LNHDA, CDR2 SQIVND (reference sequence).

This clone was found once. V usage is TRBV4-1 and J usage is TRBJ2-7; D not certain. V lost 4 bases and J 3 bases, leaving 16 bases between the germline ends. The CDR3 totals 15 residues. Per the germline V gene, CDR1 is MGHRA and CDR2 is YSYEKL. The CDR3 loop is CASSRNTEGIYEQYF. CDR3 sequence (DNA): TGCGCCAGCAGCCGGAACACAGAAGGAATCTACGAGCAGTACTTC.

CDR3 loop: CTSRLASLCERTYGYTF. The CDR3 DNA reads as TGCACCAGCAGGTTGGCTAGTTTGTGCGAAAGAACCTATGGCTACACCTTC. The rearrangement joins TRBV1 to TRBJ1-2. TRBV1 is designated a pseudogene. The CDR3 runs 17 residues.

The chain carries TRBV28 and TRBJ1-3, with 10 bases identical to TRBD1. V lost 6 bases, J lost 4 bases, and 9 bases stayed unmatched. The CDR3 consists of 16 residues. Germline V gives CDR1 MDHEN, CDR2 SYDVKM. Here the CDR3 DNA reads TGTGCCAGCAGACGGGACAGGGGCTTAGTCGGAAACACCATATATTTT. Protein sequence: CASRRDRGLVGNTIYF. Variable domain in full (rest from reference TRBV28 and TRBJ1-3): DVKVTQSSRYLVKRTGEKVFLECVQDMDHENMFWYRQDPGLGLRLIYFSYDVKMKEKGDIPEGYSVSREKKERFSLILESASTNQTSMYLCASRRDRGLVGNTIYFGEGSWLTVV.

The chain's CDR3 is CASSIPGQGNTEAFF. DNA for the CDR3: TGCGCCAGCAGCATCCCGGGACAGGGTAACACTGAAGCTTTCTTT. This sequence joins TRBV5-1 and TRBJ1-1; 9 bases are shared with TRBD1. The CDR3 contains 15 residues. With 4 bases clipped from V and 2 bases from J, the junction kept 6 bases outside the gene matches. Per germline, CDR1 SGHRS and CDR2 YFSETQ.

The CDR3 sequence: CASTALDRSNYGYTF. CDR3 DNA sequence: TGTGCCAGTACCGCTCTTGACAGGTCTAACTATGGCTACACCTTC. The gene calls are TRBV19 and TRBJ1-2, with D tentatively TRBD1 (6 bases). Trimming pared 7 bases from V and 0 bases from J, leaving 15 bases between. This CDR3 comprises 15 residues. The germline V gene has CDR1 LNHDA and CDR2 SQIVND (reference sequence).

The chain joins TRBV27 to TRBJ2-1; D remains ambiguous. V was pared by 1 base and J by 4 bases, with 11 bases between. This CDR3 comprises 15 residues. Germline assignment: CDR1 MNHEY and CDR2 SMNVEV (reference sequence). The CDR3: CASSLYKGLYNEQFF. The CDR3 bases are TGTGCCAGCAGTTTATACAAGGGCTTGTACAATGAGCAGTTCTTC.

The CDR3 sequence is CASSGRVRAPDTQYF. CDR3 coding DNA: TGTGCCAGCAGCGGCCGGGTCCGGGCCCCAGATACGCAGTATTTT. This chain links TRBV11-2 with TRBJ2-3; D remains unclear. Germline CDR1 reads SGHAT; CDR2 reads FQNNGV. The CDR3 totals 15 residues. Trimming pared 5 bases from V and 4 bases from J, leaving 16 bases between.

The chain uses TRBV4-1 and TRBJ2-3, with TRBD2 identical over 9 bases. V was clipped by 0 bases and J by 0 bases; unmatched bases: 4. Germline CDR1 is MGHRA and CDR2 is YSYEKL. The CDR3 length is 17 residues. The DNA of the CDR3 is TGCGCCAGCAGCCAAGATCGGCTAGCGGGAAGCACAGATACGCAGTATTTT. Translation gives CASSQDRLAGSTDTQYF.

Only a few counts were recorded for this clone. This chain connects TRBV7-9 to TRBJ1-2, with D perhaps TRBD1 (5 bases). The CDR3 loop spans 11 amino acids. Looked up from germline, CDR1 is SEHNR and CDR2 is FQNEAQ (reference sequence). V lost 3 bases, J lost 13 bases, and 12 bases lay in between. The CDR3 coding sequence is TGTGCCAGCAGCTTCTTGACAGAGGCCACCTTC. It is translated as CASSFLTEATF.

CDR3 bases: TGTGCCAGCAGCTTAGTGACGGTCGGAGATACGCAGTATTTT. It specifies CASSLVTVGDTQYF. The V and J genes are TRBV11-2 and TRBJ2-3; D is unresolved. The germline V and J ends were trimmed by 1 base and 5 bases, with 10 bases remaining between them. This CDR3 has 14 residues. Germline CDR1 is SGHAT and CDR2 is FQNNGV.

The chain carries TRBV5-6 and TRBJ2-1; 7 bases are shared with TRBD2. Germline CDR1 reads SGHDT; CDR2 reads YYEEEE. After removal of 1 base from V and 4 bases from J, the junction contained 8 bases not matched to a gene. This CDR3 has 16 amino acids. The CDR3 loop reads CASSLTGTTRYNEQFF. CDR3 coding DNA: TGTGCCAGCAGCTTGACCGGGACTACCAGGTACAATGAGCAGTTCTTC.

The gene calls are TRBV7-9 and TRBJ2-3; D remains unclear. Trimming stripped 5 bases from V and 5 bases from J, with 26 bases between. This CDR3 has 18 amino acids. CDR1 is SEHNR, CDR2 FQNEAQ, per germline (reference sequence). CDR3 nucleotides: TGTGCCAGCAGCACCCCCCCGGTGGCAGGCCACCCTCGAGATACGCAGTATTTT. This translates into CASSTPPVAGHPRDTQYF.

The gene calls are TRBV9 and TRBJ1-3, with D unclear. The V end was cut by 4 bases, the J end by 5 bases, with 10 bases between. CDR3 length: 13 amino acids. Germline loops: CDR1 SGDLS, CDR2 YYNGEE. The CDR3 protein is CASSPPARNTIYF. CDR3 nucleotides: TGTGCCAGCAGCCCACCTGCAAGAAACACCATATATTTT.

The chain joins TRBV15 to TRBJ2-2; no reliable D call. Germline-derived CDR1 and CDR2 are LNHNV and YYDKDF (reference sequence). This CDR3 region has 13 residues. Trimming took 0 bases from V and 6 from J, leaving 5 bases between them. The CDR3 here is CATSRDKPGELFF. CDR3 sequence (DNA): TGTGCCACCAGCAGAGATAAGCCCGGGGAGCTGTTTTTT. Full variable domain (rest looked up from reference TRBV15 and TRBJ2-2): DAMVIQNPRYQVTQFGKPVTLSCSQTLNHNVMYWYQQKSSQAPKLLFHYYDKDFNNEADTPDNFQSRRPNTSFCFLDIRSPGLGDTAMYLCATSRDKPGELFFGEGSRLTVL.

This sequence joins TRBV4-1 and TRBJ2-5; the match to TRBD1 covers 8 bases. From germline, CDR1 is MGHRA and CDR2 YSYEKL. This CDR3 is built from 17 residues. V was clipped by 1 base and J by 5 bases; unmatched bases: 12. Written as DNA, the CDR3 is TGCGCCAGCAGCCAAGGATTATCGACAGGGGTCGGGGAGACCCAGTACTTC. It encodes CASSQGLSTGVGETQYF.